Below, 30 T cell receptor beta chains from the same sample are listed, as sequenced in a study of blood T cells in healthy people across ages. Through a sample-barcoded 5' primer and a J-beta primer mix, a second PCR was run for 7 to 11 cycles. TCRdb processed the 5' RACE reads anew with MiXCR; each CDR3 protein has one entry. This sample carries about 1,500,000 distinct CDR3 sequences, approximately 38% of them seen once, and the ten largest clones take approximately 7.9%. The sequencing input was blood. These receptors all come from a woman between 18 and 29 years old in good health.

The chain combines TRBV7-9 with TRBJ1-2; D gene uncertain. Germline V gene data show CDR1 as SEHNR and CDR2 as FQNEAQ (reference sequence). The CDR3 is 15 residues long. Trimming pared 2 bases from V and 6 bases from J, leaving 16 bases between. This CDR3 is CASSLPPGAPNGYTF. In nucleotides, the CDR3 is TGTGCCAGCAGCTTACCCCCGGGCGCCCCCAATGGCTACACCTTC.

The chain links TRBV12-3 or TRBV12-4 to TRBJ2-5; tentative D call: TRBD1 (5 bases). The CDR3 loop spans 14 amino acids. V lost 1 base, J lost 5 bases, and 11 bases lay in between. CDR3 in amino acids: CASSLDRGTETQYF. In nucleotides, the CDR3 is TGTGCCAGCAGTTTAGATAGGGGAACGGAGACCCAGTACTTC.

This chain joins TRBV4-2 and TRBJ1-1; D is ambiguous. CDR1 LGHNA and CDR2 YNFKEQ come from the germline V gene. V gave up 1 base and J gave up 0 bases, with 9 bases separating them. This CDR3 spans 15 amino acids. The CDR3 loop reads CASSQGDLLNTEAFF. CDR3 DNA: TGTGCCAGCAGCCAAGGCGACTTACTGAACACTGAAGCTTTCTTT.

This rearrangement joins TRBV3-1 to TRBJ2-7, with 11 bases fitting TRBD2. With V trimmed by 4 bases and J by 5 bases, 7 bases remained unmatched. Germline lookup yields CDR1 LGHDT and CDR2 YNNKEL (reference sequence). The CDR3 spans 15 residues. For the CDR3, the DNA is TGTGCCAGCAGCCGTCTGGGGACTAGCGGAAACGAGCAGTACTTC. Protein: CASSRLGTSGNEQYF.

A word on this clonotype: One end of the junction is discordant with germline, which a read error may explain. The V call is TRBV15, the J call TRBJ1-6; D not resolved. Looked up from germline, CDR1 is LNHNV and CDR2 is YYDKDF (reference sequence). This CDR3 comprises 16 residues. For the CDR3, the DNA is TGTGCCGCCAGCAGAGATCTGGGAGGGCTGGATTCACCCCTCCACTTT. This gives the protein CAASRDLGGLDSPLHF.

J is TRBJ1-2 and V is TRBV6-2 or TRBV6-3; weak D call: TRBD1 (5 bases). V gave up 2 bases and J gave up 4 bases, with 14 bases separating them. This CDR3 is built from 15 residues. Germline CDR1 reads MNHEY; CDR2 reads SVGEGT. The CDR3 protein is CASSYAPDNVYGYTF. For the CDR3, the DNA is TGTGCCAGCAGTTACGCGCCGGACAATGTCTATGGCTACACCTTC.

This rearrangement joins TRBV20-1 to TRBJ1-2; 7 bases map to TRBD1. The V and J ends lost 6 bases and 2 bases, in that order; junction bases with no gene match: 9. Germline V gives CDR1 DFQATT, CDR2 SNEGSKA (reference sequence). The CDR3 contains 14 residues. The CDR3 bases are TGCAGTGCCCCGACAGGGTCGGGGAACTATGGCTACACCTTC. Translated: CSAPTGSGNYGYTF.

This clonotype showed up many times. This chain joins TRBV4-1 and TRBJ2-3; possible D gene TRBD2, 5 bases. The CDR3 totals 15 residues. Germline V gives CDR1 MGHRA, CDR2 YSYEKL. The V gene lost 1 base and the J gene lost 0 bases, with 8 bases spanning the gap. DNA of the CDR3: TGCGCCAGCAGCCAAGGACGGGATAGCACAGATACGCAGTATTTT. Its translation: CASSQGRDSTDTQYF.

The chain has TRBV7-9 and TRBJ2-4, with 11 bases matching TRBD2. The CDR3 is made up of 17 amino acids. Germline V gene lookup returns CDR1 SEHNR and CDR2 FQNEAQ (reference sequence). Trimming took 0 bases from V and 8 from J; bases not matched to a gene: 9. CDR3 DNA sequence: TGTGCCAGCAGCTTAGCTGCTAGCGGGGGGCGGTATGACATTCAGTACTTC. Protein product: CASSLAASGGRYDIQYF.

This clonotype has a single count. A read error may explain this, as a much larger clone is one base away. The chain is built from TRBV20-1 and TRBJ2-7; 8 bases map to TRBD2. V was clipped by 2 bases and J by 0 bases; unmatched bases: 6. The CDR3 runs 15 residues. Germline CDR1 reads DFQATT; CDR2 reads SNEGSKA (reference sequence). This CDR3 is CSARPKAGASYEQYF. DNA of the CDR3: TGCAGTGCTAGACCCAAAGCGGGAGCCTCCTACGAGCAGTACTTC.

This clonotype was detected ten times or more. The rearrangement joins TRBV29-1 to TRBJ2-3; 7 nucleotides match TRBD1. The CDR3 runs to 13 residues. Germline V gene data show CDR1 as SQVTM and CDR2 as ANQGSEA. Trimming at V came to 7 bases and at J to 1 base, leaving 5 bases not matched to a gene. CDR3: CSANRGGTDTQYF. The CDR3 coding sequence is TGCAGCGCTAACAGGGGTGGCACAGATACGCAGTATTTT.

The chain carries TRBV27 and TRBJ2-5, with 8 bases that match TRBD2. Germline loops: CDR1 MNHEY, CDR2 SMNVEV (reference sequence). The junction had 7 bases not matched to a gene; V was cut back by 4 bases and J by 6 bases. The CDR3 totals 14 residues. DNA of the CDR3: TGTGCCAGCAGTTCCGGACTAGCTTGGCAGACCCAGTACTTC. Translated, it gives CASSSGLAWQTQYF.

This clonotype has a handful of counts. V is TRBV27 and J is TRBJ2-5, with TRBD1 matching over 8 bases. Germline values: CDR1 MNHEY, CDR2 SMNVEV (reference sequence). The V segment lost 0 bases and the J segment 7 bases; nucleotides outside the gene matches: 10. CDR3 length: 16 residues. In DNA, the CDR3 is TGTGCCAGCAGTTTATCGACACAGGGGGATTGGGGGACCCAGTACTTC. Translated: CASSLSTQGDWGTQYF.

This clonotype was detected ten times or more. The chain is built from TRBV7-2 and TRBJ2-7; 14 nucleotides align to TRBD2. The CDR3 contains 17 residues. V lost 5 bases, J lost 0 bases, and 6 bases stayed unmatched. The germline CDR1 and CDR2 sequences are SGHTA and FQGNSA. CDR3 coding DNA: TGTGCCAGCAGCCCGGGGACTAGCGGGGGCCCCTCCTACGAGCAGTACTTC. Residues: CASSPGTSGGPSYEQYF.

The genes are TRBV9 and TRBJ2-7; D is perhaps TRBD1 (6 bases). From germline, CDR1 is SGDLS and CDR2 YYNGEE. CDR3 length: 14 amino acids. The germline V and J ends were trimmed by 4 bases and 5 bases, with 16 bases remaining between them. CDR3 nucleotide sequence: TGTGCCAGCAGCCCGCAGGGGAAGTTCCACGAGCAGTACTTC. It specifies CASSPQGKFHEQYF.

This clonotype was found a few times. The chain is built from TRBV5-1 and TRBJ2-7; D unclear. V was pared by 4 bases and J by 2 bases, with 16 bases between. The germline CDR1 and CDR2 sequences are SGHRS and YFSETQ. This CDR3 is 15 amino acids long. The CDR3: CASSGSGRLTYEQYF. The CDR3 DNA reads as TGCGCCAGCAGCGGTTCCGGACGTCTAACCTACGAGCAGTACTTC.

This chain uses TRBV20-1 with TRBJ2-3; 7 bases agree with TRBD1. The CDR3 is 15 amino acids. The germline V gene has CDR1 DFQATT and CDR2 SNEGSKA (reference sequence). Trimming took 2 bases from V and 2 from J; bases not matched to a gene: 7. The CDR3 reads CSARQDRRYTDTQYF. DNA of the CDR3: TGCAGTGCTAGACAGGACAGGCGCTACACAGATACGCAGTATTTT.

The sample holds a few counts of this clonotype. The chain is built from TRBV12-3 or TRBV12-4 and TRBJ2-1; 7 bases map to TRBD2. V gave up 7 bases and J gave up 3 bases; unmatched junction bases: 15. The CDR3 contains 17 residues. The CDR3 loop reads CASTRGSGLTFYNEQFF. The CDR3, as DNA: TGTGCCAGCACTAGGGGTAGCGGGCTTACTTTCTACAATGAGCAGTTCTTC.

This clonotype was picked up many times. The V and J genes are TRBV20-1 and TRBJ2-7; D gene ambiguous. The CDR3 sequence is 13 residues long. The ends were cut back, 1 base at V and 0 bases at J, with 7 bases in the middle. Looked up from germline, CDR1 is DFQATT and CDR2 is SNEGSKA (reference sequence). This chain's CDR3 is CSARVESSYEQYF. In DNA form, the CDR3 reads TGCAGTGCTAGAGTTGAGAGCTCCTACGAGCAGTACTTC.

CDR3 region: CASSLFPPRTVSYEQYF. CDR3 nucleotide sequence: TGTGCCAGCAGTTTATTTCCCCCCCGGACAGTCTCTTACGAGCAGTACTTC. J is TRBJ2-7 and V is TRBV27, with a weak D call TRBD1 (6 bases). CDR3 length: 17 residues. The ends were cut back, 1 base at V and 4 bases at J, with 20 bases in the middle. Germline-derived CDR1 and CDR2 are MNHEY and SMNVEV (reference sequence).

The V call is TRBV6-6, the J call TRBJ1-6; D gene ambiguous. Germline V gene sequence: CDR1 MNHNY, CDR2 SVGAGI (reference sequence). V lost 4 bases, J lost 8 bases, and 12 bases lay in between. This CDR3 is built from 14 residues. For the CDR3, the DNA is TGTGCCAGCAGTTTTGCCAACTGGGATTCACCCCTCCACTTT. The encoded protein is CASSFANWDSPLHF.

This chain joins TRBV5-1 and TRBJ2-5, with 8 bases identical to TRBD1. This CDR3 contains 15 residues. The V gene end was trimmed by 1 base and the J gene end by 1 base; junction bases not matched to a gene: 3. Germline assignment: CDR1 SGHRS and CDR2 YFSETQ. For the CDR3, the DNA is TGCGCCAGCAGCTTGCTAACAGGGGGCCAAGAGACCCAGTACTTC. Residues: CASSLLTGGQETQYF.

This chain links TRBV5-1 with TRBJ2-6, with 7 bases identical to TRBD1. V was clipped by 5 bases and J by 7 bases; unmatched bases: 9. The CDR3 runs 15 residues. Germline lookup yields CDR1 SGHRS and CDR2 YFSETQ. The CDR3 DNA sequence: TGCGCCAGCAGACAGGGGTCCTCGAAAGCCAACGTCCTGACTTTC. It yields the protein CASRQGSSKANVLTF.

This clonotype has only one observation. The chain recombines TRBV29-1 with TRBJ2-7; D is unclear. V lost 4 bases, J lost 1 base, and 11 bases lay in between. Germline CDR1 and CDR2: SQVTM and ANQGSEA. This CDR3 spans 13 amino acids. DNA of the CDR3: TGCAGCGTTGGTAGACACCTGTCCTACGAGCAGTACTTC. Translation: CSVGRHLSYEQYF.

This clonotype was recorded a few times. The gene calls are TRBV20-1 and TRBJ2-1; 7 nucleotides align to TRBD2. Trimming took 5 bases from V and 2 from J; bases not matched to a gene: 9. The CDR3 has 15 amino acids. Germline values: CDR1 DFQATT, CDR2 SNEGSKA (reference sequence). CDR3 amino acids: CSALRSGDPYNEQFF. The CDR3 region has the DNA TGCAGTGCTTTGCGGAGCGGGGATCCCTACAATGAGCAGTTCTTC.

This chain connects TRBV7-2 to TRBJ1-5, with D possibly being TRBD1 (5 bases). This CDR3 spans 15 amino acids. V dropped 5 bases and J dropped 7 bases, with 18 bases sitting between them. The germline V gene has CDR1 SGHTA and CDR2 FQGNSA. The chain's CDR3 is CASSQLGGGGQPQHF. The CDR3 nucleotides read TGTGCCAGCAGCCAACTTGGTGGGGGAGGACAGCCCCAGCATTTT.

This clonotype was recorded once. The gene calls are TRBV7-3 and TRBJ2-7; 7 bases line up with TRBD1. The V gene's germline CDR1 is SGHTA and CDR2 FQGTGA. V gave up 5 bases and J gave up 3 bases; unmatched junction bases: 7. CDR3 size: 14 residues. CDR3 coding DNA: TGTGCCAGCAGCGGGGACAGCCTTAACTACGAGCAGTACTTC. Its protein product is CASSGDSLNYEQYF.

The chain combines TRBV10-3 with TRBJ2-7; 7 bases are a match to TRBD1. V lost 4 bases to trimming and J lost 0 bases; unmatched junction nucleotides: 12. From germline, CDR1 is ENHRY and CDR2 SYGVKD. CDR3 length: 17 amino acids. The CDR3 coding sequence is TGTGCCATCAGTGTTGCGTGGCAGGGGGTAAGCTCCTACGAGCAGTACTTC. Protein product: CAISVAWQGVSSYEQYF.

This clonotype has more than one count but fewer than ten. The rearrangement uses TRBV10-3 and TRBJ1-2; 8 bases fit TRBD1. V was pared by 1 base and J by 5 bases, with 6 bases of the junction left unmatched. In germline, CDR1 is ENHRY, CDR2 SYGVKD. The length of the CDR3 is 15 residues. CDR3 amino acids: CAISEFGTGTYGYTF. The CDR3, as DNA: TGTGCCATCAGTGAGTTCGGGACAGGAACTTATGGCTACACCTTC.

This clonotype was seen more than once but under ten times. The chain combines TRBV4-2 with TRBJ1-5, with no clear D. The CDR3 loop spans 15 amino acids. V gave up 1 base and J gave up 0 bases, with 7 bases separating them. Germline V CDR1 and CDR2: LGHNA, YNFKEQ. In DNA form, the CDR3 reads TGTGCCAGCAGCCAAGGCGGAGATAGCAATCAGCCCCAGCATTTT. As protein: CASSQGGDSNQPQHF.